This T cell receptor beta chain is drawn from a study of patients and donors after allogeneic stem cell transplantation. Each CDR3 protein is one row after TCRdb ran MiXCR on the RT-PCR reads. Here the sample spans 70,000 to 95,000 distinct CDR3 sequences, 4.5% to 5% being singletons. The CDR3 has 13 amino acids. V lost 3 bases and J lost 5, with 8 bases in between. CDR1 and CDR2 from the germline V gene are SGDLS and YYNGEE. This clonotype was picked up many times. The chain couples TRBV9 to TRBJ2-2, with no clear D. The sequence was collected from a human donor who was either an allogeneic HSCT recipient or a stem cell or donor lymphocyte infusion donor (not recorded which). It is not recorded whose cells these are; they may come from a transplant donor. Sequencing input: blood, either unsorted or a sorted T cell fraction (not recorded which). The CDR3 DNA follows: TGTGCCAGCAGCGACCGGCGGACCGGGGAGCTGTTTTTT. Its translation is CASSDRRTGELFF.